This T cell receptor beta chain originates from a study of shared clonotypes between healthy human individuals. CDR3 size: 15 residues. CDR1 SEHNR and CDR2 FQNEAQ come from the germline V gene (reference sequence). J gave up 3 bases and V 6 bases, and 8 bases lay outside the gene matches. The naive CD8 population came from CD45RO-negative cells selected for CCR7, without terminally differentiated effector memory CD45RA+ cells. Sequencing used immunoSEQ multiplex PCR; TCRdb keeps in-frame clones, though not all of them. In the table there are just over 2,000,000 clones, just under 95% of which are singletons. This clone was found once.

Material for sequencing was naive CD8+ T cells sorted from blood. This sequence was found in a man aged 18 to 30 in good health. V is TRBV7-9 and J is TRBJ1-5, with 7 bases aligning to TRBD1. CDR3 bases: TGTGCCAGCAGTACAGGGGACGCGTTCAATCAGCCCCAGCATTTT. It encodes CASSTGDAFNQPQHF.